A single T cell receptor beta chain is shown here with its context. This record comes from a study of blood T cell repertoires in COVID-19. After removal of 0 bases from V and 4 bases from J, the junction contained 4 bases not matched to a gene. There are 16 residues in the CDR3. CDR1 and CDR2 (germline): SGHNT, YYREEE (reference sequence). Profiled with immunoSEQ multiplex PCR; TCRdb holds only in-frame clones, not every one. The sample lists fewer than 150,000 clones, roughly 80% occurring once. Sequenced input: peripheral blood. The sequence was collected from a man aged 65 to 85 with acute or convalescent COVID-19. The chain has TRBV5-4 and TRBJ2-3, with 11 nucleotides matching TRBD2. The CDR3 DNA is TGTGCCAGCAGCTTGGGCGGGACTAGCGGCGCAGATACGCAGTATTTT. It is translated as CASSLGGTSGADTQYF.